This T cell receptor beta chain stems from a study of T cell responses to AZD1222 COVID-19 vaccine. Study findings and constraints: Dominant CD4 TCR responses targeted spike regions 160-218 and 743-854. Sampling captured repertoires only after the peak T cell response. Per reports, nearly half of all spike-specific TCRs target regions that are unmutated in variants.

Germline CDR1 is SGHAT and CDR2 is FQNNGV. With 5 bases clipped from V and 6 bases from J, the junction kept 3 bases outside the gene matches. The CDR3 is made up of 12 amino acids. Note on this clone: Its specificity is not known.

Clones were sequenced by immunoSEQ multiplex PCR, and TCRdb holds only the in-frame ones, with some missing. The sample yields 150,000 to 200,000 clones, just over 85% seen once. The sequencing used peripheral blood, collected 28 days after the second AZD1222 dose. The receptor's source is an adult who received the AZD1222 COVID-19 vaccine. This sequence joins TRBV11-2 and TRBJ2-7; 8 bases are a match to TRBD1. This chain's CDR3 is CASSHRGAEQYF. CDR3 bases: TGTGCCAGCAGCCACAGGGGGGCCGAGCAGTACTTC.